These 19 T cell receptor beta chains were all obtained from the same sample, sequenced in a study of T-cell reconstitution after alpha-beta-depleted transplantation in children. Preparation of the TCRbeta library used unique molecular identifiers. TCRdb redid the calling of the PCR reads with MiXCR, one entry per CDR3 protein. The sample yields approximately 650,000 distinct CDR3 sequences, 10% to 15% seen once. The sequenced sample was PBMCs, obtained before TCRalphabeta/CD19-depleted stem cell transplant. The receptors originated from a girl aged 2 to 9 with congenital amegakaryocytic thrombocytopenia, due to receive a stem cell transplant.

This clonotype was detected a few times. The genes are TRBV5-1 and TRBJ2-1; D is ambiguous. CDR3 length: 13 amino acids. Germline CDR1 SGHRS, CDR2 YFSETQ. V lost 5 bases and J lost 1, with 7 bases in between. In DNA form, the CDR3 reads TGCGCCAGCAGACAGCCTTCCTACAATGAGCAGTTCTTC. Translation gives CASRQPSYNEQFF.

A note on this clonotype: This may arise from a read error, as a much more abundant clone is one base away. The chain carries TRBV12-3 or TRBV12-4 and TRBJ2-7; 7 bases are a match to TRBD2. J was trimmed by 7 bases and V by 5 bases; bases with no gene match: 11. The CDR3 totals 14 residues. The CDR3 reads CASSQRDYHTEQYF. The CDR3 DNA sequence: TGTGCCAGCAGTCAACGGGACTACCATACGGAGCAGTACTTC.

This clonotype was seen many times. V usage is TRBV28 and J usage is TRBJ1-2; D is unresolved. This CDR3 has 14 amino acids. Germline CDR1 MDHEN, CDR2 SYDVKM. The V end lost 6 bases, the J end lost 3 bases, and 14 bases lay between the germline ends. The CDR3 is CASRPHTEDYGYTF. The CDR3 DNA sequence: TGTGCCAGCAGACCTCACACGGAGGACTATGGCTACACCTTC.

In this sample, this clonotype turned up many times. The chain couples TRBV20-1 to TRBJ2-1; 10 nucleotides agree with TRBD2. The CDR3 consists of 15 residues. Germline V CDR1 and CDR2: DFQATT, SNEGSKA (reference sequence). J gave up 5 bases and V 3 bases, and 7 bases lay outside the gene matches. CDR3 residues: CSARVGTSVHNEQFF. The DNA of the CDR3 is TGCAGTGCTAGGGTAGGGACTAGCGTTCACAATGAGCAGTTCTTC.

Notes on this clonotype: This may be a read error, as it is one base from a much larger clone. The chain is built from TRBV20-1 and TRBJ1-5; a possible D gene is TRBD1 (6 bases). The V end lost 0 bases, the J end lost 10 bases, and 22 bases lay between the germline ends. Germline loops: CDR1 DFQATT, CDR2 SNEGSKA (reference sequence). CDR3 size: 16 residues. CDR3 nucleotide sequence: TGCAGTGCTAGAGAACAAGCCGGGGGGGCAAGACACCCCCAGCATTTT. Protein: CSAREQAGGARHPQHF.

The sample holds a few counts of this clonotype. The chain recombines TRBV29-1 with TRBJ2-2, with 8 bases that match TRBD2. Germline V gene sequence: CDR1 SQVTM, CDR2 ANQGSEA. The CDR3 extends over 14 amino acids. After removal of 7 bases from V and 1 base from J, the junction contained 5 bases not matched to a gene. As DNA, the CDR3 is TGCAGCGGCAAAGCGGGAGTGAACACCGGGGAGCTGTTTTTT. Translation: CSGKAGVNTGELFF.

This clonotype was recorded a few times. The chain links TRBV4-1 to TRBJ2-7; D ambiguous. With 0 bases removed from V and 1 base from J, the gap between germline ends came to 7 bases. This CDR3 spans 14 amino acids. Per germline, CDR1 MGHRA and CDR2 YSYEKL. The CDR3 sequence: CASSQDWGSYEQYF. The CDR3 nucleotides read TGCGCCAGCAGCCAAGACTGGGGTTCCTACGAGCAGTACTTC.

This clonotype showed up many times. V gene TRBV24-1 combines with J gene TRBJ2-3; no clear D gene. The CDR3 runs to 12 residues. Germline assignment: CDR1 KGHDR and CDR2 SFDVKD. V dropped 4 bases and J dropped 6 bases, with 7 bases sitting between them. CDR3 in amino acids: CATSEVSDTQYF. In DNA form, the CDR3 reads TGTGCCACCAGTGAGGTATCGGATACGCAGTATTTT.

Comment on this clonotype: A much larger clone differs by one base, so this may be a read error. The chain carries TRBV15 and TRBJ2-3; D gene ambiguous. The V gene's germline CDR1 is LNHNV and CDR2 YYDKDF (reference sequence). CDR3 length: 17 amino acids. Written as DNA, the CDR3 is TGTACCACCAGCAGAGATCTCTTTGGTGTATCCACAGATACGCAGTATTTT. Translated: CTTSRDLFGVSTDTQYF.

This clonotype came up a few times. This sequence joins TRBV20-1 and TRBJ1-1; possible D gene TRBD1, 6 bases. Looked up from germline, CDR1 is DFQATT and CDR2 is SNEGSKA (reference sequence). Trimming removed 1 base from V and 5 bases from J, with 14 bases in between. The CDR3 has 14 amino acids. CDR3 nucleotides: TGCAGTGCTAGAGGGCTGGGGGGGCAAACTGAAGCTTTCTTT. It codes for CSARGLGGQTEAFF.

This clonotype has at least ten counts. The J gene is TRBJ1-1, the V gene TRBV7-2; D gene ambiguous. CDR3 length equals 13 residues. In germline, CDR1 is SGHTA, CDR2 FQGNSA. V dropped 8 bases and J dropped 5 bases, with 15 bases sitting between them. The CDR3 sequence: CASSSGSLTEAFF. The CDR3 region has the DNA TGTGCCAGCTCCTCGGGTTCGCTTACTGAAGCTTTCTTT.

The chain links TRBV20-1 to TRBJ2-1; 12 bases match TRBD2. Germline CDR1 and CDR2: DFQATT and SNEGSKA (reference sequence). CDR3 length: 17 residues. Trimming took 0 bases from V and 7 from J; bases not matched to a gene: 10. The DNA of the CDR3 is TGCAGTGCTAGAGATATTCGACGACTAGCGGGAGATAATGAGCAGTTCTTC. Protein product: CSARDIRRLAGDNEQFF.

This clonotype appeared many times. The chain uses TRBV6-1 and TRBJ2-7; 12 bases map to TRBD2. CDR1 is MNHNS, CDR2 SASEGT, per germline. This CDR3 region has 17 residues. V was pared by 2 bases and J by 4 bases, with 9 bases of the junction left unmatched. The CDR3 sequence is CASSETLAGGRNYEQYF. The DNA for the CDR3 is TGTGCCAGCAGTGAAACACTAGCGGGAGGTCGTAATTACGAGCAGTACTTC.

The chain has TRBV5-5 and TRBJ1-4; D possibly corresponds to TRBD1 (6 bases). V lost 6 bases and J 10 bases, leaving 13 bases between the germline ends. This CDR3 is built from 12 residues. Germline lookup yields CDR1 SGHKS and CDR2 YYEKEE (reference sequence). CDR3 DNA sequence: TGTGCCAGCAAGCAGGGGAGTGGAAAACTGTTTTTT. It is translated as CASKQGSGKLFF.

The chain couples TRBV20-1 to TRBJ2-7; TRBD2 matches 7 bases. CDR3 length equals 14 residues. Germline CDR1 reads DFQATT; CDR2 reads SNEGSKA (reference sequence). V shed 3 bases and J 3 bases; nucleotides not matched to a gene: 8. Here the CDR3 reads CSASWGLIRYEQYF. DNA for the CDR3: TGCAGTGCTAGTTGGGGACTAATACGCTACGAGCAGTACTTC.

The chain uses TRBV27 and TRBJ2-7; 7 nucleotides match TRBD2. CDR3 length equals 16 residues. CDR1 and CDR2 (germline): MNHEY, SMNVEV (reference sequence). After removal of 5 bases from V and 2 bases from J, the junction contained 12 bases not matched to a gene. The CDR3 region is CASSEAGPGSPYEQYF. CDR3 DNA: TGTGCCAGCAGTGAAGCGGGACCCGGGTCCCCCTACGAGCAGTACTTC.

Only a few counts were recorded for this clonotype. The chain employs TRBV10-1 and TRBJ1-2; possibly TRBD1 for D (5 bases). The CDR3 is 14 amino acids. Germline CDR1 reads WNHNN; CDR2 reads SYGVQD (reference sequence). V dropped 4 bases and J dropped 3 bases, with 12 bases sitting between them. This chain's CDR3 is CASSVSGRDYGYTF. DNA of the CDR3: TGCGCCAGCAGTGTCTCGGGCAGGGACTATGGCTACACCTTC.

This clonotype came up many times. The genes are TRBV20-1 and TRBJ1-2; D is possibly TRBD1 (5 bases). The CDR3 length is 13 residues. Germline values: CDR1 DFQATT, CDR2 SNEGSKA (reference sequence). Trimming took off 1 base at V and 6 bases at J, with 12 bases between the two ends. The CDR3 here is CSARVLTVNGYTF. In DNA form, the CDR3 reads TGCAGTGCTAGAGTTTTGACAGTAAATGGCTACACCTTC.

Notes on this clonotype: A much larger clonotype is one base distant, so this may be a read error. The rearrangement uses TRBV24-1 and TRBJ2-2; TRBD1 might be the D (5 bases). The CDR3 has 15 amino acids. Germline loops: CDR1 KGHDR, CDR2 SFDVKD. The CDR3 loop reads CATSTGHANTVELFF. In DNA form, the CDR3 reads TGTGCCACCAGCACAGGACATGCGAACACCGTGGAGCTGTTTTTT.